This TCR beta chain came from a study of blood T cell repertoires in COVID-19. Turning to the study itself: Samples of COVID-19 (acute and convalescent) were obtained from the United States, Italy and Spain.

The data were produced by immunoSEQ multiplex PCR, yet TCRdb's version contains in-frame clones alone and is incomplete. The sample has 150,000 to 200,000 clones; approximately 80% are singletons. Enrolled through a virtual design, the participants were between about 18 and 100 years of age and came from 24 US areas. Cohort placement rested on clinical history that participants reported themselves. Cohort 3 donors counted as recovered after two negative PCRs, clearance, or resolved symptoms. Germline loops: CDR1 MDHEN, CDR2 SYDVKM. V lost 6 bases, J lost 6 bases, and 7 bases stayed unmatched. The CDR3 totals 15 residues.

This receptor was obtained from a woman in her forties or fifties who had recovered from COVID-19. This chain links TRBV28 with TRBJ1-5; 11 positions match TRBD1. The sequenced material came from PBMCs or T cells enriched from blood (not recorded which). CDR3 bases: TGTGCCAGCAGAGGACAGGGGGCGGTGGGTCAGCCCCAGCATTTT. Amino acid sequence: CASRGQGAVGQPQHF.